These 8 T cell receptor beta chains were all obtained from the same sample, sequenced in a study of T cells after yellow fever vaccination. Using its own MiXCR run on the 5' RACE reads, TCRdb lists one record per CDR3 protein. The sample includes 300,000 to 400,000 distinct CDR3 sequences, around 6.5% of them seen just once. Sequenced material: PBMCs, taken 5 days after the yellow fever booster vaccination. The receptor set was obtained from a man aged 30 to 39 who received the YFV17D yellow fever vaccine.

J is TRBJ2-7 and V is TRBV30; D gene ambiguous. Germline V gives CDR1 GTSNPN, CDR2 SVGIG (reference sequence). The length of the CDR3 is 11 residues. Trimming took off 2 bases at V and 4 bases at J, with 6 bases between the two ends. The CDR3 DNA reads as TGTGCCTGGAGTAGGGCTTACGAGCAGTACTTC. Amino acid sequence: CAWSRAYEQYF.

This clonotype was detected a few times. The chain uses TRBV7-2 and TRBJ2-5, with D unclear. V was cut by 6 bases and J by 4 bases, with 12 bases left in between. CDR1 and CDR2 (germline): SGHTA, FQGNSA. The CDR3 covers 13 residues. The CDR3 here is CASSFRWPETQYF. The CDR3 DNA follows: TGTGCCAGCAGTTTCCGGTGGCCAGAGACCCAGTACTTC.

The chain employs TRBV20-1 and TRBJ2-3; 7 nucleotides match TRBD2. The germline V gene encodes CDR1 DFQATT and CDR2 SNEGSKA (reference sequence). Unmatched junction bases numbered 13, after V lost 3 bases and J lost 4 bases. This CDR3 spans 16 amino acids. CDR3 protein: CSARRPTGGRADTQYF. In DNA form, the CDR3 reads TGCAGTGCTAGGCGGCCGACGGGGGGTCGCGCAGATACGCAGTATTTT.

This clonotype came up a few times. The chain uses TRBV20-1 and TRBJ2-7, with D possibly TRBD1 on 5 matching bases. Trimming shortened V by 6 bases and J by 7 bases, and 19 bases separated the two germline ends. The CDR3 totals 13 residues. Looked up from germline, CDR1 is DFQATT and CDR2 is SNEGSKA (reference sequence). The CDR3 here is CSAQNRLFGEQYF. The CDR3 DNA reads TGCAGTGCCCAAAACAGGCTCTTCGGGGAGCAGTACTTC.

This clonotype occurred a few times. V gene TRBV6-2 or TRBV6-3 combines with J gene TRBJ1-2; D is unresolved. Germline V gene sequence: CDR1 MNHEY, CDR2 SVGEGT. V was cut by 0 bases and J by 0 bases, with 14 bases left in between. The CDR3 is made up of 17 amino acids. CDR3 in amino acids: CASSYSSWSTANYGYTF. CDR3 in DNA: TGTGCCAGCAGTTACTCGAGTTGGTCTACGGCTAACTATGGCTACACCTTC.

In this sample, this clonotype turned up a few times. V usage is TRBV19 and J usage is TRBJ2-6, with TRBD2 matching 8 bases. This CDR3 has 14 amino acids. The V gene's germline CDR1 is LNHDA and CDR2 SQIVND (reference sequence). Trimming cost V 9 bases and J 5 bases; bases outside gene matches: 6. The CDR3 region has the DNA TGTGCCAGCGGGGCGGGGGGCAGGGCCAACGTCCTGACTTTC. It translates to CASGAGGRANVLTF.

For the CDR3, the DNA is TGTGCCAGCAGTTACCCCACCCGGACAGGGACAATACCCCGGGATGGCTACACCTTC. Translated: CASSYPTRTGTIPRDGYTF. V usage is TRBV6-5 and J usage is TRBJ1-2, with 8 positions matching TRBD1. Trimming took 2 bases from V and 6 from J; bases not matched to a gene: 20. From germline, CDR1 is MNHEY and CDR2 SVGAGI. This CDR3 is 19 amino acids long.

This clonotype was counted a few times. The V and J genes are TRBV10-1 and TRBJ2-3; D possibly corresponds to TRBD2 (6 bases). The V end was cut by 4 bases, the J end by 2 bases, with 13 bases between. From germline, CDR1 is WNHNN and CDR2 SYGVQD (reference sequence). The CDR3 extends over 15 amino acids. CDR3: CASSGSGGVTDTQYF. In nucleotides, the CDR3 is TGCGCCAGCAGTGGGTCCGGAGGGGTCACAGATACGCAGTATTTT.